What follows are 17 T cell receptor beta chains derived from one specimen sequenced in a study of CD8 T cells in Susac syndrome. RNA in amounts of about 0.45 to 1 ug was reverse transcribed with random hexamers. TCRdb re-called the immunoSEQ multiplex PCR reads with MiXCR, one entry per CDR3 protein. The repertoire holds 100,000 or so distinct CDR3 sequences, with about 93% as singletons. Material for sequencing was CD4+ T cells from PBMCs. These receptor sequences come from a human donor in good health.

The chain carries TRBV5-1 and TRBJ2-5; 7 bases are a match to TRBD1. CDR1 and CDR2 (germline): SGHRS, YFSETQ. There are 16 residues in the CDR3. J lost 5 bases, V lost 0 bases, and 10 bases had no gene match. The chain's CDR3 is CASSLAGNRGGETQYF. CDR3 coding DNA: TGCGCCAGCAGCTTGGCGGGGAACAGGGGCGGGGAGACCCAGTACTTC.

The chain couples TRBV7-9 to TRBJ2-1, with 9 bases fitting TRBD1. The CDR3 loop spans 15 amino acids. Germline V gives CDR1 SEHNR, CDR2 FQNEAQ (reference sequence). The ends lost 5 bases at V and 7 bases at J; junction bases unmatched: 9. The CDR3 loop reads CASSHPGQGKNEQFF. CDR3 DNA: TGTGCCAGCAGCCACCCGGGACAGGGAAAAAATGAGCAGTTCTTC.

This chain joins TRBV29-1 and TRBJ1-2; a weak D match, TRBD1 (5 bases). This CDR3 contains 16 residues. The V and J ends lost 3 bases and 2 bases respectively, with 19 bases between them. CDR1 is SQVTM and CDR2 is ANQGSEA in the germline V gene. CDR3 in amino acids: CSVDSLGALRNYGYTF. CDR3 DNA: TGCAGCGTTGACTCTCTAGGGGCCCTGAGGAACTATGGCTACACCTTC.

This sequence joins TRBV12-3 or TRBV12-4 and TRBJ2-5; TRBD2 matches at 7 bases. V dropped 10 bases and J dropped 4; count of bases not matched to a gene: 3. This CDR3 is built from 11 residues. The CDR3 nucleotides read TGTGCCACCTCGGGGGGAGAGACCCAGTACTTC. As protein: CATSGGETQYF.

On this clonotype: The germline gene is not matched at one end of the junction; a read error may be the cause. CDR3 nucleotides: TGTGCCAGCAGCCCAAGTGGATCAGGGGGCTACGATGAGCAGTTCTTC. Translated: CASSPSGSGGYDEQFF. This chain uses TRBV9 with TRBJ2-1; 8 nucleotides agree with TRBD1. The CDR3 spans 16 residues. The germline V gene encodes CDR1 SGDLS and CDR2 YYNGEE.

This clonotype showed up just a few times. The chain's CDR3 is CASSGPGQAFYEQYF. In nucleotides, the CDR3 is TGTGCCAGCAGTGGCCCCGGACAGGCGTTCTACGAGCAGTACTTC. The chain links TRBV13 to TRBJ2-7, with TRBD1 matching over 7 bases. Germline-derived CDR1 and CDR2 are PRHDT and FYEKMQ (reference sequence). The CDR3 has 15 residues. J gave up 3 bases and V 6 bases, and 11 bases lay outside the gene matches.

This chain uses TRBV7-8 with TRBJ2-5; TRBD1 aligns across 9 bases. The ends lost 6 bases at V and 6 bases at J; junction bases unmatched: 14. From germline, CDR1 is SGHVS and CDR2 FQNEAQ. The CDR3 covers 16 residues. The CDR3 DNA reads as TGTGCCAGCAGACATATGGACAGGGGTTTGTTACAGACCCAGTACTTC. Amino acid sequence: CASRHMDRGLLQTQYF.

The table lists this clonotype with a count of one. The chain recombines TRBV5-1 with TRBJ2-7; D unclear. V was cut by 2 bases and J by 5 bases, with 5 bases left in between. This CDR3 comprises 11 residues. CDR1 is SGHRS, CDR2 YFSETQ, per germline. The CDR3 DNA reads as TGCGCCAGCAGCTTCCTCGACGAGCAGTACTTC. Translation gives CASSFLDEQYF.

This clonotype was seen just once. V usage is TRBV7-2 and J usage is TRBJ2-1; D gene ambiguous. The germline V gene encodes CDR1 SGHTA and CDR2 FQGNSA. The CDR3 has 9 amino acids. V lost 8 bases and J 7 bases, leaving 3 bases between the germline ends. CDR3 sequence (DNA): TGTGCCAGCCCGAATGAGCAGTTCTTC. Translation gives CASPNEQFF.

The V gene is TRBV5-1, the J gene TRBJ2-1; D is uncertain. The CDR3 runs to 13 residues. The germline CDR1 and CDR2 sequences are SGHRS and YFSETQ. Trimming pared 0 bases from V and 8 bases from J, leaving 9 bases between. DNA of the CDR3: TGCGCCAGCAGCTTGGTTCTGAGCGATGAGCAGTTCTTC. This gives the protein CASSLVLSDEQFF.

The chain links TRBV7-2 to TRBJ1-5; D call uncertain. In germline, CDR1 is SGHTA, CDR2 FQGNSA. The length of the CDR3 is 13 residues. Trimming stripped 5 bases from V and 9 bases from J, with 14 bases between. In DNA form, the CDR3 reads TGTGCCAGCAGCGAAGCTCGGCCGCGGCCCCAGCATTTT. It codes for CASSEARPRPQHF.

The chain carries TRBV6-1 and TRBJ1-1, with D perhaps matching TRBD1 (6 bases). The CDR3 has 12 residues. Germline V gene lookup returns CDR1 MNHNS and CDR2 SASEGT. Deletions cut 6 bases from V and 13 bases from J, with 18 bases between. The CDR3 region is CASSPPQGRVFF. CDR3 nucleotide sequence: TGTGCCAGCAGCCCCCCACAGGGAAGGGTTTTCTTT.

V is TRBV2 and J is TRBJ2-5, with 11 bases that match TRBD2. The CDR3 has 13 residues. V was pared by 9 bases and J by 5 bases, with 5 bases of the junction left unmatched. Germline CDR1 SNHLY, CDR2 FYNNEI. The CDR3 DNA follows: TGTGCCAGACTAGCGGGGGATCGGGAGACCCAGTACTTC. Encoded protein: CARLAGDRETQYF.

V is TRBV19 and J is TRBJ2-1; D is possibly TRBD1 or TRBD2 (5 bases each). Trimming took 5 bases from V and 9 from J, leaving 11 bases between them. The length of the CDR3 is 12 residues. Germline V lookup: CDR1 LNHDA, CDR2 SQIVND (reference sequence). This chain's CDR3 is CASSVRDGEQFF. The CDR3 DNA reads as TGTGCCAGTAGTGTCAGGGACGGTGAGCAGTTCTTC.

Notes on this clonotype: Sequence at one end of the junction differs from germline and may be a read error. This CDR3 reads CASSLDMWGSRNTIYF. CDR3 DNA: TGCGCCAGCAGCTTGGATATGTGGGGCTCTAGAAACACCATATATTTT. V gene TRBV5-1 combines with J gene TRBJ1-3, with D possibly TRBD1 on 5 matching bases. The CDR3 loop spans 16 amino acids. Germline lookup yields CDR1 SGHRS and CDR2 YFSETQ.

The gene calls are TRBV6-5 and TRBJ1-3; TRBD1 matches at 7 bases. The CDR3 covers 15 residues. Germline-derived CDR1 and CDR2 are MNHEY and SVGAGI. Trimming removed 3 bases from V and 2 bases from J; junction bases left unmatched: 4. CDR3 coding DNA: TGTGCCAGCAGTTATGACAGGGTAGCTGGAAACACCATATATTTT. It specifies CASSYDRVAGNTIYF.

This rearrangement joins TRBV20-1 to TRBJ2-4, with 14 bases fitting TRBD2. The CDR3 sequence is 16 residues long. V shed 5 bases, J shed 10 bases, and the junction held 13 bases outside the gene matches. Germline V gene data show CDR1 as DFQATT and CDR2 as SNEGSKA (reference sequence). CDR3 protein: CSAGLGGTSGGGIQYF. CDR3 DNA sequence: TGCAGTGCTGGATTGGGGGGGACTAGCGGGGGAGGGATTCAGTACTTC.